Listed here are 13 T cell receptor beta chains from one sample, sequenced in a study of blood T cell repertoires in COVID-19. Assay: immunoSEQ multiplex PCR; the TCRdb copy retains only in-frame clones and omits some. The data hold about 160,000 clones, with roughly 87% observed a single time. The source material was PBMCs or T cells enriched from blood (not recorded which). The source is a woman aged 50 to 60 who had recovered from COVID-19.

This clone appeared a single time. The chain is built from TRBV9 and TRBJ1-6, with TRBD1 identical over 8 bases. J was trimmed by 4 bases and V by 3 bases; bases with no gene match: 6. The CDR3 has 16 amino acids. Germline V gene lookup returns CDR1 SGDLS and CDR2 YYNGEE. The CDR3 DNA sequence: TGTGCCAGCAGCGAATCGGGACAGGTTTATAATTCACCCCTCCACTTT. As protein: CASSESGQVYNSPLHF.

This chain links TRBV5-4 with TRBJ2-1; 12 nucleotides agree with TRBD2. Germline V gives CDR1 SGHNT, CDR2 YYREEE (reference sequence). The J segment lost 4 bases and the V segment lost 4 bases, leaving 12 bases of the junction unmatched. The CDR3 contains 18 residues. Written as DNA, the CDR3 is TGTGCCAGCAGCCCGACTAGCGGGAGTTATGGCCGTTACAATGAGCAGTTCTTC. It encodes CASSPTSGSYGRYNEQFF.

V gene TRBV6-2 or TRBV6-3 combines with J gene TRBJ2-5, with 12 bases aligning to TRBD2. This CDR3 is built from 20 residues. The germline V gene has CDR1 MNHEY and CDR2 SVGEGT. The V segment lost 3 bases and the J segment 6 bases; nucleotides outside the gene matches: 20. The CDR3 sequence: CASSYSTETSGRSQGKTQYF. CDR3 bases: TGTGCCAGCAGTTATTCCACGGAGACTAGCGGGAGATCCCAGGGGAAGACCCAGTACTTC.

The chain employs TRBV30 and TRBJ2-2; perhaps TRBD1 as D (6 bases). Germline V gene data show CDR1 as GTSNPN and CDR2 as SVGIG (reference sequence). Trimming left V 1 base short and J 3 bases short, with 12 bases between. CDR3 length: 15 amino acids. The chain's CDR3 is CAWSGITGYTGELFF. Written as DNA, the CDR3 is TGTGCCTGGAGTGGGATCACAGGGTACACCGGGGAGCTGTTTTTT.

This clone was found once. The genes are TRBV10-3 and TRBJ2-7; TRBD1 agrees at 10 bases. The CDR3 sequence is 14 residues long. Germline loops: CDR1 ENHRY, CDR2 SYGVKD. J lost 7 bases, V lost 6 bases, and 9 bases had no gene match. The CDR3 nucleotides are TGTGCCATCAGCGACCGACAGGGGGCAGGAGAGCAGTACTTC. Translation gives CAISDRQGAGEQYF.

The rearrangement uses TRBV7-8 and TRBJ1-4; D call uncertain. This CDR3 has 11 residues. From germline, CDR1 is SGHVS and CDR2 FQNEAQ. Trimming took 4 bases from V and 7 from J, leaving 4 bases between them. The CDR3 nucleotides read TGTGCCAGCAGCTACACTGAAAAACTGTTTTTT. As protein: CASSYTEKLFF.

This chain joins TRBV27 and TRBJ1-2; the D gene is possibly TRBD1 (5 bases). The V end lost 4 bases, the J end lost 2 bases, and 8 bases lay between the germline ends. CDR1 is MNHEY and CDR2 is SMNVEV in the germline V gene (reference sequence). The CDR3 totals 13 residues. CDR3 bases: TGTGCCAGCAGTTGGCAGGGAAACTATGGCTACACCTTC. Protein sequence: CASSWQGNYGYTF.

V is TRBV30 and J is TRBJ1-6; D ambiguous. This CDR3 spans 14 amino acids. Germline loops: CDR1 GTSNPN, CDR2 SVGIG (reference sequence). V shed 1 base and J shed 9 bases, with 13 bases lying between them. The DNA of the CDR3 is TGTGCCTGGAGTGGAGGGCAAGAGGTTTCACCCCTCCACTTT. Its protein is CAWSGGQEVSPLHF.

The J gene is TRBJ1-2, the V gene TRBV15; D is uncertain. CDR3 length: 13 amino acids. CDR1 is LNHNV and CDR2 is YYDKDF in the germline V gene (reference sequence). V shed 0 bases and J shed 8 bases, with 10 bases lying between them. For the CDR3, the DNA is TGTGCCACCAGCAGAGAGGTCTACGGGGGCTACACCTTC. Its protein product is CATSREVYGGYTF.

V is TRBV30 and J is TRBJ1-4, with 7 bases fitting TRBD1. Germline CDR1 and CDR2: GTSNPN and SVGIG (reference sequence). The junction had 4 bases not matched to a gene; V was cut back by 5 bases and J by 4 bases. This CDR3 spans 13 amino acids. The chain's CDR3 is CAWARDSNEKLFF. The DNA of the CDR3 is TGTGCCTGGGCCAGGGACAGTAATGAAAAACTGTTTTTT.

The rearrangement uses TRBV5-1 and TRBJ1-1; 7 nucleotides align to TRBD1. The germline V gene encodes CDR1 SGHRS and CDR2 YFSETQ. The CDR3 is 16 amino acids. Losses at the gene ends were 4 bases for V and 0 bases for J; bases not matched to a gene: 9. The CDR3 protein is CASSVGQSVMNTEAFF. The CDR3 nucleotides read TGCGCCAGCAGCGTGGGACAGAGTGTCATGAACACTGAAGCTTTCTTT. Full variable domain (outside the CDR3, taken from reference TRBV5-1 and TRBJ1-1): KAGVTQTPRYLIKTRGQQVTLSCSPISGHRSVSWYQQTPGQGLQFLFEYFSETQRNKGNFPGRFSGRQFSNSRSEMNVSTLELGDSALYLCASSVGQSVMNTEAFFGQGTRLTVV.

This CDR3 is CASSLFRTPASPQYF. CDR3 in DNA: TGTGCCAGCAGCCTTTTTCGGACACCTGCTTCCCCCCAGTACTTC. The genes are TRBV27 and TRBJ2-5; possible D gene TRBD1, 5 bases. CDR1 and CDR2 from the germline V gene are MNHEY and SMNVEV (reference sequence). Trimming took off 6 bases at V and 9 bases at J, with 23 bases between the two ends. The CDR3 totals 15 residues.

J is TRBJ1-1 and V is TRBV15; TRBD1 might be the D (6 bases). The V gene lost 4 bases and the J gene lost 3 bases, with 15 bases spanning the gap. Looked up from germline, CDR1 is LNHNV and CDR2 is YYDKDF (reference sequence). This CDR3 has 15 amino acids. CDR3 sequence: CATSTRTGNDTEAFF. The CDR3 region has the DNA TGTGCCACCAGCACCCGCACAGGGAACGACACTGAAGCTTTCTTT.